This section outlines one TCR beta chain sequence together with its context. A junction boundary mismatches the germline segment, possibly from a read error. This sample stems from a study of CD8 T cells in Susac syndrome. The sequenced target, TCR beta, came from blood CD8+ and CD4+ T cells. The CDR3 loop spans 15 amino acids. From germline, CDR1 is SGHAT and CDR2 FQNNGV. Reverse transcription used about 0.5 to 1 ug RNA and random hexamers. Using its own MiXCR run on the immunoSEQ multiplex PCR reads, TCRdb lists one record per CDR3 protein. The sample lists 80,000 or so distinct CDR3 sequences; 85% to 95% were seen once.

J is TRBJ1-2 and V is TRBV11-2, with no clear D. The material sequenced was CD4+ T cells from PBMCs. The origin of this receptor is a human donor with Susac syndrome. DNA of the CDR3: TGTGCCAGCAGCTTAGATTTGGTACCAAACTATGGCAACACCTTC. The encoded protein is CASSLDLVPNYGNTF.